This TCR beta chain was found in a study of T cell responses to AZD1222 COVID-19 vaccine. A remark on this clone: The antigen is unknown.

CDR1 SGHRS and CDR2 YFSETQ come from the germline V gene. V was pared by 3 bases and J by 1 base, with 20 bases between. The CDR3 runs 17 residues. Study-wide points: Nearly half of spike-specific TCRs reportedly go after variant regions that carry no mutations. Spike-wide vaccine-associated CD4 TCRs dominated at 160-218 and 743-854. In a largely white British group with more females than males, clonal diversity was possibly underestimated.

TCRdb's copy holds only in-frame clones and misses some; the assay was immunoSEQ multiplex PCR. This table has 100,000 to 150,000 clones, approximately 91% appearing once. The sample was peripheral blood, taken 28 days after the second AZD1222 dose. The sequence was obtained from an adult who received the AZD1222 COVID-19 vaccine. The chain couples TRBV5-1 to TRBJ2-7; D may match TRBD1 or TRBD2 (7 bases each). In DNA form, the CDR3 reads TGCGCCAGCAGCTCCCCGACAGGGACTATTGGTTCCTACGAGCAGTACTTC. Protein: CASSSPTGTIGSYEQYF.